The subject of this entry is one TCR beta chain. Its cognate antigen is unknown. The sample originates from a study of glioma-infiltrating T cells. Study-wide findings and caveats: Non-neoplastic patients had below-expected tissue-blood divergence, while all gliomas exceeded expectation.

TCR alpha and beta CDR3 regions were amplified from RNA using iRepertoire nested multiplex PCR. From the multiplex PCR reads, TCRdb called clonotypes with MiXCR, one entry per CDR3 protein. The sample contains about 21,000 distinct CDR3 sequences, just under 25% of which appear only once. The CDR3 totals 18 residues. V shed 0 bases and J 4 bases; nucleotides not matched to a gene: 7. Germline loops: CDR1 SGHNT, CDR2 YYREEE (reference sequence). The sequenced material came from glioma tissue, nonneoplastic brain tissue, or PBMCs (not recorded which). This sequence joins TRBV5-4 and TRBJ2-3, with 14 bases identical to TRBD2. The clonotype comes from a human donor with low-grade glioma or glioblastoma, undergoing nonglioma brain surgery, or in good health (not recorded which). This CDR3 reads CASSLGLAGGRGPDTQYF. For the CDR3, the DNA is TGTGCCAGCAGCTTGGGACTAGCGGGGGGGCGGGGCCCAGATACGCAGTATTTT.